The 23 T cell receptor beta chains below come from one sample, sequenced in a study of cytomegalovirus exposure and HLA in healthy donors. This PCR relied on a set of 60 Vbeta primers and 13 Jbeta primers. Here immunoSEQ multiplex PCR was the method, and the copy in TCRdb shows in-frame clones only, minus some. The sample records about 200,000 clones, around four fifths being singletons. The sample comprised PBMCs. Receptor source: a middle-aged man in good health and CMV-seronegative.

CDR3 sequence reads: CASSVEGTGSATNEKLFF. CDR3 nucleotides: TGTGCCAGCAGCGTAGAAGGTACAGGGAGTGCAACTAATGAAAAACTGTTTTTT. The chain has TRBV9 and TRBJ1-4, with D possibly being TRBD1 (6 bases). The CDR3 consists of 18 residues. Germline V lookup: CDR1 SGDLS, CDR2 YYNGEE. The germline V and J ends were trimmed by 0 bases and 0 bases, with 15 bases remaining between them. Full variable domain (rest looked up from reference TRBV9 and TRBJ1-4): DSGVTQTPKHLITATGQRVTLRCSPRSGDLSVYWYQQSLDQGLQFLIQYYNGEERAKGNILERFSAQQFPDLHSELNLSSLELGDSALYFCASSVEGTGSATNEKLFFGSGTQLSVL.

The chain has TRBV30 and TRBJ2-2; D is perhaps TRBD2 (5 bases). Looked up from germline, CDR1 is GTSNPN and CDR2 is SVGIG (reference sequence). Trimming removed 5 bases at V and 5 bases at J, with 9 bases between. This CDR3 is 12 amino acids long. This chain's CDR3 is CAWGLTTGELFF. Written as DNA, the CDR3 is TGTGCCTGGGGACTTACGACCGGGGAGCTGTTTTTT.

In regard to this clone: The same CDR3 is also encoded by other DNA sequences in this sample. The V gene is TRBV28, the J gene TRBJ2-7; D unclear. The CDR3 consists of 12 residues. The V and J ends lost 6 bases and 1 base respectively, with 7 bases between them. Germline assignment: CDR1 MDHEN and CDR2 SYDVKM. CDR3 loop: CASSPRSYEQYF. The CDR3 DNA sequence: TGTGCCAGCAGCCCCAGGTCCTACGAGCAGTACTTC.

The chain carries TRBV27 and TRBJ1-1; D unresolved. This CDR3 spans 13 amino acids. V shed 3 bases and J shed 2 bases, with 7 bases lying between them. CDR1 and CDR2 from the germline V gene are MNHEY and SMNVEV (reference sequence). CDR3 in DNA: TGTGCCAGCAGTTTTGACTTTAACACTGAAGCTTTCTTT. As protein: CASSFDFNTEAFF.

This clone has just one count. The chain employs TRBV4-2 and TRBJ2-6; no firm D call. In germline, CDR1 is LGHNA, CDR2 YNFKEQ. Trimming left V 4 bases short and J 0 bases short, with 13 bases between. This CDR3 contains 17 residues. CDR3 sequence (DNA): TGTGCCAGCAGCCTTTCGTTGGTCGGCTCTGGGGCCAACGTCCTGACTTTC. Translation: CASSLSLVGSGANVLTF.

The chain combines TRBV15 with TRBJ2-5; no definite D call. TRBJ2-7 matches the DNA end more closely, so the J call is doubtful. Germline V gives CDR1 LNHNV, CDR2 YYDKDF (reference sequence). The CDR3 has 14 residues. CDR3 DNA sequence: TGTGCCACCAGCAGACCTGACACCGACCACGAGCAGTACTTC. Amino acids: CATSRPDTDHEQYF.

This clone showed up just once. Here the CDR3 DNA reads TGCGCCAGCAGCTCCATAGCGGGATTTAGCACAGATACGCAGTATTTT. Translated, it gives CASSSIAGFSTDTQYF. The J gene is TRBJ2-3, the V gene TRBV5-1, with 8 bases matching TRBD2. The CDR3 runs 16 residues. In germline, CDR1 is SGHRS, CDR2 YFSETQ. J lost 0 bases, V lost 3 bases, and 6 bases had no gene match.

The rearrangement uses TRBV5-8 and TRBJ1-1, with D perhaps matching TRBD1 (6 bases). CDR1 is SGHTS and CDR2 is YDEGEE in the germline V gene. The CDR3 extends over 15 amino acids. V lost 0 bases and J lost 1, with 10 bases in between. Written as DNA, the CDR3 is TGTGCCAGCAGCTTGGATGGCAGGGGGAACACTGAAGCTTTCTTT. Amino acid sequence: CASSLDGRGNTEAFF.

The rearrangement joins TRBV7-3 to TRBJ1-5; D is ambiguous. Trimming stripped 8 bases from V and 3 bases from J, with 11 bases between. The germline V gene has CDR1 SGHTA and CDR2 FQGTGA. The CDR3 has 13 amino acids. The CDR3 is CASWWAVNQPQHF. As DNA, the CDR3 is TGTGCCAGCTGGTGGGCAGTCAATCAGCCCCAGCATTTT. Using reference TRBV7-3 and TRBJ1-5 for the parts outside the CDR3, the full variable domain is GAGVSQTPSNKVTEKGKYVELRCDPISGHTALYWYRQSLGQGPEFLIYFQGTGAADDSGLPNDRFFAVRPEGSVSTLKIQRTERGDSAVYLCASWWAVNQPQHFGDGTRLSIL.

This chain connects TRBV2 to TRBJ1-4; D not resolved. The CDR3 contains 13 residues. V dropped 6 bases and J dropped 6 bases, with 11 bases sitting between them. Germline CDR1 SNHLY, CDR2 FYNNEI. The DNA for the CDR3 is TGTGCCAGCAGACCCGACACATATGAAAAACTGTTTTTT. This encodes CASRPDTYEKLFF.

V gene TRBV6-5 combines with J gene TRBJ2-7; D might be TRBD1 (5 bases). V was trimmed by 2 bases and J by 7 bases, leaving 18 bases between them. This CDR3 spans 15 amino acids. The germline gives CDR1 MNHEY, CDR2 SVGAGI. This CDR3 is CASSYGQGALGEQYF. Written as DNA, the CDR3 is TGTGCCAGCAGTTACGGGCAGGGTGCCCTTGGGGAGCAGTACTTC.

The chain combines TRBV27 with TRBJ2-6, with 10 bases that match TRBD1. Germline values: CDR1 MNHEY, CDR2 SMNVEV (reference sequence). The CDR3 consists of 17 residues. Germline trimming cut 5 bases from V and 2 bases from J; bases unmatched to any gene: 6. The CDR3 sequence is CASSMTGTGAGANVLTF. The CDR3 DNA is TGTGCCAGCAGTATGACCGGGACAGGGGCTGGGGCCAACGTCCTGACTTTC.

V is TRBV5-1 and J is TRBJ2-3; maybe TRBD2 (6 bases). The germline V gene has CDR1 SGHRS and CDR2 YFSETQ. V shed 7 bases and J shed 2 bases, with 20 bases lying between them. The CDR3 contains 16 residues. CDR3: CASHLSGGGLTDTQYF. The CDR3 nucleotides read TGCGCCAGCCATCTATCTGGGGGAGGACTCACAGATACGCAGTATTTT. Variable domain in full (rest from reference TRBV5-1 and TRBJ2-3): KAGVTQTPRYLIKTRGQQVTLSCSPISGHRSVSWYQQTPGQGLQFLFEYFSETQRNKGNFPGRFSGRQFSNSRSEMNVSTLELGDSALYLCASHLSGGGLTDTQYFGPGTRLTVL.

The CDR3 is CATSRDRDSNSPLHF. CDR3 nucleotides: TGTGCCACCAGCAGAGATCGTGACAGTAATTCACCCCTCCACTTT. This chain joins TRBV15 and TRBJ1-6, with D tentatively TRBD1 (5 bases). This CDR3 spans 15 amino acids. V shed 0 bases and J shed 6 bases, with 9 bases lying between them. CDR1 is LNHNV and CDR2 is YYDKDF in the germline V gene (reference sequence).

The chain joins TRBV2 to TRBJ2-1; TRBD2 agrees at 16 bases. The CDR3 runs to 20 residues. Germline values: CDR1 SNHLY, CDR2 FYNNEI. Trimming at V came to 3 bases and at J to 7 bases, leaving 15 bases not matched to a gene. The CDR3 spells CASSERSGTSGRAEWNEQFF. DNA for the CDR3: TGTGCCAGCAGTGAGCGGTCGGGGACTAGCGGGAGGGCCGAATGGAATGAGCAGTTCTTC.

CDR3 nucleotide sequence: TGTGCCACCAGCAGAGATTCCAATTTAGCCAAAAACATTCAGTACTTC. The encoded protein is CATSRDSNLAKNIQYF. V usage is TRBV15 and J usage is TRBJ2-4, with no clear D. V lost 0 bases to trimming and J lost 0 bases, with 9 bases between them. The CDR3 consists of 16 residues. CDR1 is LNHNV and CDR2 is YYDKDF in the germline V gene (reference sequence).

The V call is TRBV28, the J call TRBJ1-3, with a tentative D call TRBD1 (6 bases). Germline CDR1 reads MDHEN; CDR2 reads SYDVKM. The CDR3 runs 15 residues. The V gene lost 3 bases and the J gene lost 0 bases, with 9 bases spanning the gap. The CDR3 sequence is CASSFGQISGNTIYF. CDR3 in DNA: TGTGCCAGCAGTTTTGGACAGATCTCTGGAAACACCATATATTTT.

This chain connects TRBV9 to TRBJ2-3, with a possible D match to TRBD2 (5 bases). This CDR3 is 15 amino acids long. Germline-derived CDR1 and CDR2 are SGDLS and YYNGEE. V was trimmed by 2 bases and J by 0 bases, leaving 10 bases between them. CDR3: CASSVIATSTDTQYF. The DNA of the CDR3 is TGTGCCAGCAGCGTGATAGCGACTAGCACAGATACGCAGTATTTT.

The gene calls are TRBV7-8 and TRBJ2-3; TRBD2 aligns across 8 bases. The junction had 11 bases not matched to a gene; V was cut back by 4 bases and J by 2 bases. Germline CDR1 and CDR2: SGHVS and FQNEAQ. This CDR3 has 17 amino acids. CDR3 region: CASSSREGGGPTDTQYF. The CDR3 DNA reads TGTGCCAGCAGCTCCCGTGAAGGCGGGGGGCCCACAGATACGCAGTATTTT.

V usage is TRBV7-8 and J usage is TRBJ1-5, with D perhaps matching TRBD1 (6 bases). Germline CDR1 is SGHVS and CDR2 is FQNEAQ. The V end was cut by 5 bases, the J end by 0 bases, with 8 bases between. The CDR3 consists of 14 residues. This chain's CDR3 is CASSAGVSNQPQHF. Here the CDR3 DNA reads TGTGCCAGCAGCGCAGGGGTTAGCAATCAGCCCCAGCATTTT.

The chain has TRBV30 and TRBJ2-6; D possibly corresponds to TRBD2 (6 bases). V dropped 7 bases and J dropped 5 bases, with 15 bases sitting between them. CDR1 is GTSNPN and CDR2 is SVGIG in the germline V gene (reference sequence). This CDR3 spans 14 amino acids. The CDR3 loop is CASRGTRWANVLTF. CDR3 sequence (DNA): TGTGCCTCCAGAGGGACTCGCTGGGCCAACGTCCTGACTTTC.

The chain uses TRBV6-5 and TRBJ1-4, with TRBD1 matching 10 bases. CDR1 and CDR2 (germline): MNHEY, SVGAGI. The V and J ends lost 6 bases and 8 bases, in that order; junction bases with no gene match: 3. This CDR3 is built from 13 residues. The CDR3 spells CASRGTGVEKLFF. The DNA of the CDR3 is TGTGCCAGCAGGGGGACAGGGGTAGAAAAACTGTTTTTT.

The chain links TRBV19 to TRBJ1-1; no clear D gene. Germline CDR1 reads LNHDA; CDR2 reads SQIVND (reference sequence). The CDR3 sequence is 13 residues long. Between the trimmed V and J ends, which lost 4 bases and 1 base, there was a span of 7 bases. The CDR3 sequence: CASSNLRNTEAFF. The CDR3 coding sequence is TGTGCCAGTAGTAATTTGAGGAACACTGAAGCTTTCTTT.